These 14 T cell receptor beta chains were all obtained from the same sample, sequenced in a study of T cell responses to AZD1222 COVID-19 vaccine. Sequencing used immunoSEQ multiplex PCR; TCRdb keeps in-frame clones, though not all of them. Of over 110,000 clones in the sample, about 90% are singletons; the top ten hold over 8.5%. The specimen comprised peripheral blood, sampled 28 days after the second AZD1222 dose. The receptor source for this set is an adult who received the AZD1222 COVID-19 vaccine.

The chain carries TRBV7-9 and TRBJ1-1; unclear D gene. V was pared by 2 bases and J by 2 bases, with 9 bases between. The germline V gene has CDR1 SEHNR and CDR2 FQNEAQ (reference sequence). This CDR3 is built from 14 residues. The CDR3 is CASSLPRFNTEAFF. The CDR3 bases are TGTGCCAGCAGCTTACCCCGGTTTAACACTGAAGCTTTCTTT. Complete variable domain (other parts from reference TRBV7-9 and TRBJ1-1): DTGVSQNPRHKITKRGQNVTFRCDPISEHNRLYWYRQTLGQGPEFLTYFQNEAQLEKSRLLSDRFSAERPKGSFSTLEIQRTEQGDSAMYLCASSLPRFNTEAFFGQGTRLTVV.

This chain joins TRBV12-5 and TRBJ1-1, with a tentative D call TRBD1 (5 bases). Germline V lookup: CDR1 LGHNT, CDR2 FRNRAP. This CDR3 contains 12 residues. V lost 7 bases and J 4 bases, leaving 10 bases between the germline ends. The CDR3 DNA is TGTGCTAGTGCCCAGGGTTTCACTGAAGCTTTCTTT. This sequence encodes CASAQGFTEAFF.

The chain carries TRBV10-2 and TRBJ2-4; TRBD1 might be the D (6 bases). The CDR3 has 14 amino acids. Germline-derived CDR1 and CDR2 are WSHSY and SAAADI. The V and J ends lost 6 bases and 5 bases respectively, with 14 bases between them. The CDR3, as DNA: TGCGCCAGCAGGGTCTCCTGGACAGAAAACATTCAGTACTTC. It specifies CASRVSWTENIQYF.

This clone was seen once. V gene TRBV2 combines with J gene TRBJ1-2; D perhaps matches TRBD1 (5 bases). There are 13 residues in the CDR3. V lost 6 bases to trimming and J lost 10 bases, with 18 bases between them. CDR1 SNHLY and CDR2 FYNNEI come from the germline V gene. This CDR3 is CASRGIGDGYYTF. The CDR3, as DNA: TGTGCCAGCAGAGGAATAGGGGACGGGTACTACACCTTC.

The chain combines TRBV9 with TRBJ2-1; 10 positions match TRBD2. Germline CDR1 is SGDLS and CDR2 is YYNGEE. V dropped 3 bases and J dropped 2; count of bases not matched to a gene: 5. The length of the CDR3 is 16 residues. The CDR3 nucleotides are TGTGCCAGCAGCGGAACCGGGACTAGCGCCTACAATGAGCAGTTCTTC. It specifies CASSGTGTSAYNEQFF.

V usage is TRBV28 and J usage is TRBJ1-5; D is possibly TRBD1 (5 bases). The germline V gene encodes CDR1 MDHEN and CDR2 SYDVKM. Trimming removed 1 base at V and 6 bases at J, with 13 bases between. This CDR3 has 15 residues. CDR3 bases: TGTGCCAGCAGTTTATCTGGCAGGGTAGGTCAGCCCCAGCATTTT. Amino acids: CASSLSGRVGQPQHF.

Here the CDR3 reads CASVTTGYNSPLHF. The CDR3 DNA is TGTGCCAGCGTCACGACAGGGTATAATTCACCCCTCCACTTT. The chain has TRBV28 and TRBJ1-6; TRBD1 matches 7 bases. Germline V gives CDR1 MDHEN, CDR2 SYDVKM. The junction had 5 bases not matched to a gene; V was cut back by 8 bases and J by 4 bases. The CDR3 is 14 amino acids.

The V call is TRBV7-9, the J call TRBJ2-2, with 10 bases matching TRBD2. V trimming: 6 bases; J trimming: 1 base; junction bases outside the gene matches: 5. This CDR3 contains 16 residues. Germline V CDR1 and CDR2: SEHNR, FQNEAQ (reference sequence). CDR3 nucleotide sequence: TGTGCCAGCAGTTCTGGGACTAGCGTGAACACCGGGGAGCTGTTTTTT. Protein: CASSSGTSVNTGELFF.

This sequence joins TRBV4-1 and TRBJ1-5; D unclear. Trimming pared 0 bases from V and 2 bases from J, leaving 14 bases between. This CDR3 spans 17 amino acids. Germline assignment: CDR1 MGHRA and CDR2 YSYEKL. CDR3 residues: CASSQDAVATGNQPQHF. In DNA form, the CDR3 reads TGCGCCAGCAGCCAAGATGCCGTTGCGACGGGCAATCAGCCCCAGCATTTT.

The rearrangement joins TRBV5-4 to TRBJ2-5; D is perhaps TRBD2 (5 bases). This CDR3 region has 13 residues. The germline CDR1 and CDR2 sequences are SGHNT and YYREEE (reference sequence). The V gene lost 4 bases and the J gene lost 5 bases, with 12 bases spanning the gap. In DNA form, the CDR3 reads TGTGCCAGCAGCCCGACGGGGTCGGAGACCCAGTACTTC. It yields the protein CASSPTGSETQYF.

This chain joins TRBV7-3 and TRBJ2-3; perhaps TRBD2 as D (7 bases). The germline V gene encodes CDR1 SGHTA and CDR2 FQGTGA. Trimming took off 5 bases at V and 3 bases at J, with 12 bases between the two ends. The CDR3 contains 14 residues. CDR3 in amino acids: CASSPGEGTDTQYF. CDR3 coding DNA: TGTGCCAGCAGCCCAGGGGAGGGGACAGATACGCAGTATTTT.

This chain joins TRBV5-1 and TRBJ2-3; D gene unclear. This CDR3 region has 14 residues. Germline lookup yields CDR1 SGHRS and CDR2 YFSETQ. V dropped 0 bases and J dropped 0 bases, with 5 bases sitting between them. Written as DNA, the CDR3 is TGCGCCAGCAGCTTGGATCGAAGCACAGATACGCAGTATTTT. It specifies CASSLDRSTDTQYF.

This sequence joins TRBV6-1 and TRBJ1-2; no definite D call. CDR1 is MNHNS, CDR2 SASEGT, per germline. This CDR3 is 13 amino acids long. The V gene lost 0 bases and the J gene lost 9 bases, with 11 bases spanning the gap. The CDR3 reads CASSEAGEESYTF. The CDR3, as DNA: TGTGCCAGCAGTGAAGCGGGCGAAGAAAGCTACACCTTC.

The rearrangement uses TRBV15 and TRBJ2-5; D gene ambiguous. The V end lost 0 bases, the J end lost 2 bases, and 10 bases lay between the germline ends. Germline loops: CDR1 LNHNV, CDR2 YYDKDF (reference sequence). CDR3 length: 15 residues. For the CDR3, the DNA is TGTGCCACCAGCAGAGATCCCCAGCAACAAGAGACCCAGTACTTC. It codes for CATSRDPQQQETQYF.